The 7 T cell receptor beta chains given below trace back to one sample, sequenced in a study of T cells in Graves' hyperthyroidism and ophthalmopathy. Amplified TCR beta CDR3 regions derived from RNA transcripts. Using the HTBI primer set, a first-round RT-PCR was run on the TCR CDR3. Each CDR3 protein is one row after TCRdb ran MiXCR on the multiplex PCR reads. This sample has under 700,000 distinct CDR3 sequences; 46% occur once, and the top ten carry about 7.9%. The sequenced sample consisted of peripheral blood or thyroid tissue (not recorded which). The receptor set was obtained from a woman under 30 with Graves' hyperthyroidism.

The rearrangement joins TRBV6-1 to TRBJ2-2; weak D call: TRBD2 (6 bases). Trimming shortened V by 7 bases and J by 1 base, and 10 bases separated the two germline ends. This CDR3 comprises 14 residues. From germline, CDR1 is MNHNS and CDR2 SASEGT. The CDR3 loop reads CASKEGLNTGELFF. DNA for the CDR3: TGTGCCAGCAAGGAGGGACTGAACACCGGGGAGCTGTTTTTT.

CDR3 nucleotides: TGCGCCAGCAGCCCGGACATGACTAATGAAAAACTGTTTTTT. Residues: CASSPDMTNEKLFF. This chain joins TRBV5-1 and TRBJ1-4; a weak D match, TRBD1 (5 bases). This CDR3 contains 14 residues. V lost 4 bases and J lost 2, with 9 bases in between. Germline V gene sequence: CDR1 SGHRS, CDR2 YFSETQ.

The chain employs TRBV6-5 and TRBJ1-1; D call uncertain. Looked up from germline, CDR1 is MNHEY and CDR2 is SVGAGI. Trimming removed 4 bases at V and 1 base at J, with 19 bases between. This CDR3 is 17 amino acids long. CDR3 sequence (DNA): TGTGCCAGCAGTTTATGGGAGTTACCAAGAGAGAACACTGAAGCTTTCTTT. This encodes CASSLWELPRENTEAFF.

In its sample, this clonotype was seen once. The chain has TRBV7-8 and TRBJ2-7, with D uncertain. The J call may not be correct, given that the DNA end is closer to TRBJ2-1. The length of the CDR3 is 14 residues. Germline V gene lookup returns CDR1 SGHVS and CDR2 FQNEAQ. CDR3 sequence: CASSLAFLGNEQFF. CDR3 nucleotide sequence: TGTGCCAGCAGCTTAGCTTTCTTGGGGAATGAGCAGTTCTTC.

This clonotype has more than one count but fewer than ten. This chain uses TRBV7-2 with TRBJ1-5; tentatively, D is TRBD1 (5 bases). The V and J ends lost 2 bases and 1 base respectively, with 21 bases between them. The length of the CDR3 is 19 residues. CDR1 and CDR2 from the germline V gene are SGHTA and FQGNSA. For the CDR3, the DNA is TGTGCCAGCAGCTTACGGTTTTCAGGGTTTGACGTGAGCAATCAGCCCCAGCATTTT. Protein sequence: CASSLRFSGFDVSNQPQHF. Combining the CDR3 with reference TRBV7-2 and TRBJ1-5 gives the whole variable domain GAGVSQSPSNKVTEKGKDVELRCDPISGHTALYWYRQSLGQGLEFLIYFQGNSAPDKSGLPSDRFSAERTGGSVSTLTIQRTQQEDSAVYLCASSLRFSGFDVSNQPQHFGDGTRLSIL.

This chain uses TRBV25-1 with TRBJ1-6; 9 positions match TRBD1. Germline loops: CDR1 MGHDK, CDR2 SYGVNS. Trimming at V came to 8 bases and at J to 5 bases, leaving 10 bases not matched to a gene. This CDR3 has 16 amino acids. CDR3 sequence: CASDSGTGINNSPLHF. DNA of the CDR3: TGTGCCAGCGATTCCGGGACAGGGATAAATAATTCACCCCTCCACTTT.

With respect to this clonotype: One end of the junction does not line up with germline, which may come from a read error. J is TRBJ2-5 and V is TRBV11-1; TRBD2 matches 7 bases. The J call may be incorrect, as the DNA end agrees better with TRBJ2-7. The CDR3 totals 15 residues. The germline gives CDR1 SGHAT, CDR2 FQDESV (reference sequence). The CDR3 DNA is TGCGCCAGCAGCCGCCTAGCGGATAAAGCCTACGAGCAGTACTTC. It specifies CASSRLADKAYEQYF.